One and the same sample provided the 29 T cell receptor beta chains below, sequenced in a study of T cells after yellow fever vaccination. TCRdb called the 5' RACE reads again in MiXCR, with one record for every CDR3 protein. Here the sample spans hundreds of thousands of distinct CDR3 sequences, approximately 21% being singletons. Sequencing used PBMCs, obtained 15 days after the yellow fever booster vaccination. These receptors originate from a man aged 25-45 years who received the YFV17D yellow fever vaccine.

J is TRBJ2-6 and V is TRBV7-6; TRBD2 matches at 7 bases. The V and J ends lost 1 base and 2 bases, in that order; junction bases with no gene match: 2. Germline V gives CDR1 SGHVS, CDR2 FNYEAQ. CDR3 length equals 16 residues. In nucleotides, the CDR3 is TGTGCCAGCAGCTTAGTGGCGGGGGCTGGGGCCAACGTCCTGACTTTC. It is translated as CASSLVAGAGANVLTF.

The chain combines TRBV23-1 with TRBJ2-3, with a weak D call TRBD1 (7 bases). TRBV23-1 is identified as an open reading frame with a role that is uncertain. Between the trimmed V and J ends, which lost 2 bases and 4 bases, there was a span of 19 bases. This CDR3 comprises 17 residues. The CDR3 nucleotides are TGCGCCAGCAGTCAAGGCTCACTCAGGGGGGACGCAGATACGCAGTATTTT. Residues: CASSQGSLRGDADTQYF.

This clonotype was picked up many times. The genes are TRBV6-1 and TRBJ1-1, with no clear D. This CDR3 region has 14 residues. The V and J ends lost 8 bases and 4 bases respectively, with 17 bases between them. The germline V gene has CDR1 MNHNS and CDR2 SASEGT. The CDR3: CASGRLGVGTEAFF. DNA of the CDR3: TGTGCCAGCGGGCGACTCGGAGTAGGCACTGAAGCTTTCTTT.

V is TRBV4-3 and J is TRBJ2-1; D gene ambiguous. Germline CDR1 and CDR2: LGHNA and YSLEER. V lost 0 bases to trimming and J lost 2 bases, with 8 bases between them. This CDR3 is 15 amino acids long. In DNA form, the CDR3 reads TGCGCCAGCAGCCAAGAAATGGATACCTACAATGAGCAGTTCTTC. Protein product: CASSQEMDTYNEQFF.

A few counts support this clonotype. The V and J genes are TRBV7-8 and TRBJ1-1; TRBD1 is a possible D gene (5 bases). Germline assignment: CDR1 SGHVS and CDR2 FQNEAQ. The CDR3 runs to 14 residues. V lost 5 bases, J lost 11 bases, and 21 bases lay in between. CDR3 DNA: TGTGCCAGCAGCCCCGATATGCGGGGGTGGTATGCTTTCTTT. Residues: CASSPDMRGWYAFF.

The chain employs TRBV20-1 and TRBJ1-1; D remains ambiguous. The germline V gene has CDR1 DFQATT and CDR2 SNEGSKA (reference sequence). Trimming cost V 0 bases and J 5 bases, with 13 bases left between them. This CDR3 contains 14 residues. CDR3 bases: TGCAGTGCTAGAGAGGTACCCCTGGGAACTGAAGCTTTCTTT. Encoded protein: CSAREVPLGTEAFF.

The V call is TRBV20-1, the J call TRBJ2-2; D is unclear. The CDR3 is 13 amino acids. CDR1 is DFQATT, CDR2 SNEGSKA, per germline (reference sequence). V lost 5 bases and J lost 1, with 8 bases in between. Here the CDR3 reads CSAWHKNTGELFF. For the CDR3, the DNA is TGCAGTGCTTGGCACAAGAACACCGGGGAGCTGTTTTTT.

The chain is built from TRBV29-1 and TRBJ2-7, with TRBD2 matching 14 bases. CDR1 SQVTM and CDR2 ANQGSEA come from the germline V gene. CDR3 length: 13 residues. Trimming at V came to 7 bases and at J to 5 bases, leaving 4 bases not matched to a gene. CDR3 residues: CSAPGLAGDEQYF. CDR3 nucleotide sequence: TGCAGCGCTCCGGGACTAGCGGGAGACGAGCAGTACTTC.

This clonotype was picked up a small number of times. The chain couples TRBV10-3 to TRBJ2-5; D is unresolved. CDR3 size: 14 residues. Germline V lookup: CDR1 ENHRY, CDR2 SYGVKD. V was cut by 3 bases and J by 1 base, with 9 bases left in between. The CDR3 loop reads CAISEWAVQETQYF. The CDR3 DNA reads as TGTGCCATCAGTGAATGGGCGGTCCAAGAGACCCAGTACTTC.

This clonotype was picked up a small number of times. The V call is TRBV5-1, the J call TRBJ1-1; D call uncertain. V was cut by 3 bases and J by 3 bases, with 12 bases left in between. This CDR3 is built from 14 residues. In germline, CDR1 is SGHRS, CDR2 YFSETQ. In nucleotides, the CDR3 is TGCGCCAGCAGCTCCCTTCCTGGGGACACTGAAGCTTTCTTT. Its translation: CASSSLPGDTEAFF.

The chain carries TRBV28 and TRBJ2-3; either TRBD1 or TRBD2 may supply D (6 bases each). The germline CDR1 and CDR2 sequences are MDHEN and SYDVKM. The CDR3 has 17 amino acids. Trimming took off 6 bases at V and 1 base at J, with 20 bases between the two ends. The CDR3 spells CASRSPSLGGGTDTQYF. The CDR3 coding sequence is TGTGCCAGCAGATCTCCCTCGTTGGGGGGCGGCACAGATACGCAGTATTTT. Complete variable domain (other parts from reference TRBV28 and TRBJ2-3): DVKVTQSSRYLVKRTGEKVFLECVQDMDHENMFWYRQDPGLGLRLIYFSYDVKMKEKGDIPEGYSVSREKKERFSLILESASTNQTSMYLCASRSPSLGGGTDTQYFGPGTRLTVL.

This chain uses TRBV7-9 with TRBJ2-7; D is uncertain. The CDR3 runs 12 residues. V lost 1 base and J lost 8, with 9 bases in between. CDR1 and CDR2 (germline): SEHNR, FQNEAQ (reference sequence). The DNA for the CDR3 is TGTGCCAGCAGCTTAGTGATAGACAAGCAGTACTTC. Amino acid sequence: CASSLVIDKQYF.

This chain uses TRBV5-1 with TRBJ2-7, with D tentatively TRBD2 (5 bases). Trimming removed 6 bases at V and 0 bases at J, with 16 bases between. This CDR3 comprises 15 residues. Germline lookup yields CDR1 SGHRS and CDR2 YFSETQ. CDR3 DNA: TGCGCCAGCACCATGGACTCCCGAAGCTCCTACGAGCAGTACTTC. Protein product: CASTMDSRSSYEQYF. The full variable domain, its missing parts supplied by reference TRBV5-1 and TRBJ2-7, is KAGVTQTPRYLIKTRGQQVTLSCSPISGHRSVSWYQQTPGQGLQFLFEYFSETQRNKGNFPGRFSGRQFSNSRSEMNVSTLELGDSALYLCASTMDSRSSYEQYFGPGTRLTVT.

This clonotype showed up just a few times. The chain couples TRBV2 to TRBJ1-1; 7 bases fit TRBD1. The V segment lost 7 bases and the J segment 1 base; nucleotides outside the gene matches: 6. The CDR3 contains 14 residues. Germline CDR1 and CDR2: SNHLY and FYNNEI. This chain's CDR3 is CASKVTGTNTEAFF. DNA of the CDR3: TGTGCCAGCAAAGTGACAGGGACGAACACTGAAGCTTTCTTT.

CDR3 sequence reads: CASSYQGQGGNEQFF. Here the CDR3 DNA reads TGTGCCAGCAGTTACCAAGGACAGGGAGGCAATGAGCAGTTCTTC. This rearrangement joins TRBV6-5 to TRBJ2-1; TRBD1 matches 8 bases. The germline V gene encodes CDR1 MNHEY and CDR2 SVGAGI. V shed 2 bases and J 6 bases; nucleotides not matched to a gene: 6. The CDR3 has 15 amino acids.

CDR3 amino acids: CASRDFISNQPQHF. The CDR3, as DNA: TGTGCCAGCAGGGATTTCATTAGCAATCAGCCCCAGCATTTT. The chain is built from TRBV28 and TRBJ1-5; D gene unclear. Trimming pared 6 bases from V and 0 bases from J, leaving 9 bases between. CDR3 length equals 14 residues. The germline V gene has CDR1 MDHEN and CDR2 SYDVKM.

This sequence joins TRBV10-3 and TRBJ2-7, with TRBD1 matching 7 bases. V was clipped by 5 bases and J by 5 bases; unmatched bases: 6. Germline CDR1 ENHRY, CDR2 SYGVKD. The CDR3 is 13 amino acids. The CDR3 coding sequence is TGTGCCATCAGTTACAGGGGTTCCGACGAGCAGTACTTC. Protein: CAISYRGSDEQYF.

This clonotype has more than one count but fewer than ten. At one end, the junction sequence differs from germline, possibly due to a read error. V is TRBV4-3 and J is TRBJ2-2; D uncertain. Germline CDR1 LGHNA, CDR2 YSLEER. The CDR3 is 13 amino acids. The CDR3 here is CASRQVNTGELFF. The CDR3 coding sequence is TGCGCCAGCCGCCAGGTTAACACCGGGGAGCTGTTTTTT.

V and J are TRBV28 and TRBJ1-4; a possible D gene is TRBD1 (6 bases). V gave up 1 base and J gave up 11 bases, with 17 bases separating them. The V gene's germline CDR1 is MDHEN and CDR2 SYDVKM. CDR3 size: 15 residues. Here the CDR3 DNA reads TGTGCCAGCAGTTTATTAGCAGGGGCCGGTGCGAAACTGTTTTTT. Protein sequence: CASSLLAGAGAKLFF.

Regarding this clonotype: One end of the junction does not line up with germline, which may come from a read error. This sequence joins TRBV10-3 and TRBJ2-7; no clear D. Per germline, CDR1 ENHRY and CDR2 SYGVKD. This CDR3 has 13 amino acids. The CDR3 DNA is TGCGCCATCAGTGAGGCTTACTACTACGAGCAGTACTTC. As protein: CAISEAYYYEQYF.

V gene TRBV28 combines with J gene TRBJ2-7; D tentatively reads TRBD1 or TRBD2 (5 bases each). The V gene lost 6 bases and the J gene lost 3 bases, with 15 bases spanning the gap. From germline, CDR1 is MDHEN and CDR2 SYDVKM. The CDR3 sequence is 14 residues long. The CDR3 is CASSLRDGLYEQYF. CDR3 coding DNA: TGTGCCAGCAGCCTAAGGGACGGGCTCTACGAGCAGTACTTC.

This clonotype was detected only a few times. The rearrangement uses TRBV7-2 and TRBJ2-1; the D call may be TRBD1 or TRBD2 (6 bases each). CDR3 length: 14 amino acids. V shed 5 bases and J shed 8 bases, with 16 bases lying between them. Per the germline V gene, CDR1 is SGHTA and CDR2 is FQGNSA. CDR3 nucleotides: TGTGCCAGCAGCCGCACTAGGGGGGCTCATGAGCAGTTCTTC. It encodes CASSRTRGAHEQFF.

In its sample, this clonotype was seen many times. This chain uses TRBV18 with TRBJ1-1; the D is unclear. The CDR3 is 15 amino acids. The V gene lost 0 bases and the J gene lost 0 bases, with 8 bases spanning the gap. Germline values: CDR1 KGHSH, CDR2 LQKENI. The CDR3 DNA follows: TGTGCCAGCTCACCACCGGTGACGGTGAACACTGAAGCTTTCTTT. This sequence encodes CASSPPVTVNTEAFF.

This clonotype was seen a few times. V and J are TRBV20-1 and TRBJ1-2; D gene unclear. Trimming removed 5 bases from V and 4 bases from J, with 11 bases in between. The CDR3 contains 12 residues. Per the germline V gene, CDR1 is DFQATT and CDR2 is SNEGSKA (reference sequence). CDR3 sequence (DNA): TGCAGTGCTCTCCGACAACCCTATGGCTACACCTTC. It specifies CSALRQPYGYTF.

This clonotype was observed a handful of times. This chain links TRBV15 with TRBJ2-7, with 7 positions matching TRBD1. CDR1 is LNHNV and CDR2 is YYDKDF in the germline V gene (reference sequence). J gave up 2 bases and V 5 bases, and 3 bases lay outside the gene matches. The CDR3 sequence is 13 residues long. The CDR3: CATSPGTAYEQYF. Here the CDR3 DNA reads TGTGCCACCAGCCCCGGGACAGCCTACGAGCAGTACTTC.

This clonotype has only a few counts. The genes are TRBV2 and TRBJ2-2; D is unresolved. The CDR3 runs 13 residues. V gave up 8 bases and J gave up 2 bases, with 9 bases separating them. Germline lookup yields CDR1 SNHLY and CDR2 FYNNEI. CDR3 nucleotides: TGTGCCAGCTCGAAGACTAACACCGGGGAGCTGTTTTTT. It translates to CASSKTNTGELFF.

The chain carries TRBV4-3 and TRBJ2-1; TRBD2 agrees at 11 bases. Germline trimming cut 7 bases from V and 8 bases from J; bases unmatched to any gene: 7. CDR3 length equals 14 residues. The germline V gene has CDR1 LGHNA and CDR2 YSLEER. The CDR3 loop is CASNSGRAFDEQFF. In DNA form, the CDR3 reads TGCGCCAGCAATAGCGGGAGGGCCTTCGATGAGCAGTTCTTC.

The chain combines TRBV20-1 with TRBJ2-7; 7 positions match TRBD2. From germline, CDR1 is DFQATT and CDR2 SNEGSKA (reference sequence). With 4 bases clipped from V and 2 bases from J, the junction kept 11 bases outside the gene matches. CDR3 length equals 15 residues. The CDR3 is CSATRPSGTTYEQYF. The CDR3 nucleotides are TGCAGTGCTACCCGACCCAGCGGGACGACCTACGAGCAGTACTTC.

The chain's CDR3 is CASSGTRAGTMDTQYF. As DNA, the CDR3 is TGTGCCAGCAGTGGGACTAGAGCGGGAACGATGGATACGCAGTATTTT. V is TRBV25-1 and J is TRBJ2-3; 7 bases agree with TRBD2. J was trimmed by 6 bases and V by 4 bases; bases with no gene match: 13. The germline gives CDR1 MGHDK, CDR2 SYGVNS. This CDR3 region has 16 residues.